The following is a TCR beta chain sequence with its context. Its binding antigen is unknown. Nothing much larger sits one base from this clone, and base qualities are not available. Trimming removed 0 bases from V and 4 bases from J; the gene matches leave 19 bases unexplained. Per the germline V gene, SGHRS is the CDR1 and YFSETQ is the CDR2. The CDR3 runs 19 amino acids, cysteine and phenylalanine included. Only the CDR3 DNA is retained, 57 bases long and in frame from the first base. This record comes from a study of T-cell reconstitution after alpha-beta-depleted transplantation in children (dated by TCRdb to about 2016). Context from the whole study: T-cell immune reconstitution after TCRalphabeta/CD19-depleted allogeneic hematopoietic cell transplantation in children was quantitatively tracked in the study by means of TCR repertoire profiling.

Library generation was performed with PCR. Sequenced on an Illumina HiSeq 2500. To normalize quantification of the TCRbeta repertoire, the TCR libraries were built with molecular barcoding that relied on unique molecular identifiers. TCRdb reprocessing: public reads trimmed at Q25 with fastp, clones called with MiXCR, in-frame beta chains kept. Each record represents a unique CDR3 protein, reported with the most common genes and DNA among its rows. The sample table lists almost 400,000 distinct CDR3 sequences, about a fifth of them with a count of one. The top ten hold less than 4.5% of the sample. The V and J segments used are TRBV5-1 and TRBJ2-7; 7 central bases correspond to TRBD1. The specimen was PBMCs from the stem cell graft donor, collected from the stem cell graft. The sequence derives from a human donor who donated a stem cell graft to a child with acute myeloid leukemia. The CDR3 corresponds to CASSLAATGIPSVNYEQYF. The sequenced DNA: TGCGCCAGCAGCTTGGCCGCGACAGGGATCCCAAGCGTCAATTACGAGCAGTACTTC.